This note documents a single T cell receptor (beta chain) sequence. This sample was taken from a study of blood T cell repertoires in COVID-19. Original analysis: Cell counts per sample came from amplifying reference gene primers. The method was immunoSEQ multiplex PCR; TCRdb's version includes in-frame clones alone and lacks a portion of them. From that table come the V and J calls and clone size; the DNA was used to work out D and trimming. Of 110,000 to 150,000 clones in the sample, 82% were seen once. Germline V gene lookup returns CDR1 MNHEY and CDR2 SVGAGI. Trimming took off 8 bases at V and 5 bases at J, with 15 bases between the two ends. This CDR3 has 14 residues.

The clonotype originates from an elderly woman with acute or convalescent COVID-19. The source material was peripheral blood. This chain joins TRBV6-5 and TRBJ1-4; tentatively, D is TRBD1 (5 bases). The CDR3 here is CASSGRGENEKLFF. CDR3 nucleotide sequence: TGTGCCAGCTCGGGTAGGGGTGAAAATGAAAAACTGTTTTTT.